Sequencing of this TCR beta chain was carried out in a study of Ad26.COV2.S vaccination and SARS-CoV-2 variants. Germline V CDR1 and CDR2: LNHDA, SQIVND (reference sequence). Trimming removed 4 bases at V and 0 bases at J, with 7 bases between. The CDR3 has 14 residues. Treatment described: around 19 received Ad26.COV2.S at low or high dose, single or two shots; 5 received placebo; per-sample allocation not given. On day 63 after the first injection, vaccine and placebo recipients gave samples. Aged 18-55 years, donor was enrolled in Boston in about 2020. This clone has more than one count but fewer than ten. Produced via immunoSEQ multiplex PCR; TCRdb's table is partial and in-frame only. Among about 400,000 clones listed, about 88% were seen once.

The source material was peripheral blood, sampled in a trial of Ad26.COV2.S vaccine versus placebo. The chain has TRBV19 and TRBJ1-5, with no clear D. The source of this sequence is a person between 18 and 65 years old who received the Ad26.COV2.S COVID-19 vaccine or a placebo. The chain's CDR3 is CASSRGYSNQPQHF. The CDR3, as DNA: TGTGCCAGTAGTAGGGGTTATAGCAATCAGCCCCAGCATTTT.